This passage covers 23 T cell receptor beta chains from one sample sequenced in a study of blood T cell repertoires in COVID-19. Profiled with immunoSEQ multiplex PCR; TCRdb holds only in-frame clones, not every one. The top ten clones hold approximately 3% of a sample with some 350,000 clones, around four fifths of them seen once. The sample taken for sequencing was peripheral blood. The receptor source for this set is a man aged 30-40 years with active or convalescent COVID-19.

The chain links TRBV4-1 to TRBJ1-2; D may be TRBD1 (6 bases). Per the germline V gene, CDR1 is MGHRA and CDR2 is YSYEKL. This CDR3 region has 16 residues. Between the trimmed V and J ends, which lost 3 bases and 4 bases, there was a span of 18 bases. The CDR3 bases are TGCGCCAGCAGCCATCCTTCTTCGACAGGAATCTATGGCTACACCTTC. Its protein product is CASSHPSSTGIYGYTF.

The V gene is TRBV5-1, the J gene TRBJ2-2, with TRBD2 matching over 8 bases. The CDR3 runs 13 residues. The germline V gene encodes CDR1 SGHRS and CDR2 YFSETQ. V shed 6 bases and J 7 bases; nucleotides not matched to a gene: 5. CDR3 amino acids: CASTPTSGGELFF. The CDR3 bases are TGCGCCAGCACCCCCACTAGCGGCGGGGAGCTGTTTTTT. The variable domain in full, with the rest retrieved from reference TRBV5-1 and TRBJ2-2, is KAGVTQTPRYLIKTRGQQVTLSCSPISGHRSVSWYQQTPGQGLQFLFEYFSETQRNKGNFPGRFSGRQFSNSRSEMNVSTLELGDSALYLCASTPTSGGELFFGEGSRLTVL.

The chain links TRBV6-1 to TRBJ2-5, with 11 bases aligning to TRBD2. The germline V gene encodes CDR1 MNHNS and CDR2 SASEGT. CDR3 length: 17 residues. The trim removed 4 bases at V and 3 bases at J, leaving 10 bases unmatched. In DNA form, the CDR3 reads TGTGCCAGCAGTGCGCTAGCGGGAGGAAAGGGGAAAGAGACCCAGTACTTC. This gives the protein CASSALAGGKGKETQYF.

This clone was recorded only once. The chain uses TRBV7-3 and TRBJ1-1; TRBD1 might be the D (6 bases). Germline CDR1 SGHTA, CDR2 FQGTGA. The CDR3 spans 14 residues. Trimming took 5 bases from V and 3 from J, leaving 13 bases between them. CDR3 sequence: CASSPIGGDTEAFF. The CDR3, as DNA: TGTGCCAGCAGCCCCATAGGGGGGGACACTGAAGCTTTCTTT. The complete variable domain, with remaining parts taken from reference TRBV7-3 and TRBJ1-1, reads GAGVSQTPSNKVTEKGKYVELRCDPISGHTALYWYRQSLGQGPEFLIYFQGTGAADDSGLPNDRFFAVRPEGSVSTLKIQRTERGDSAVYLCASSPIGGDTEAFFGQGTRLTVV.

The CDR3 loop is CSVGPHLRAGETQYF. CDR3 DNA: TGCAGCGTTGGGCCTCACTTGAGGGCCGGAGAGACCCAGTACTTC. V and J are TRBV29-1 and TRBJ2-5; tentative D call: TRBD2 (5 bases). The germline V gene encodes CDR1 SQVTM and CDR2 ANQGSEA. V lost 4 bases, J lost 4 bases, and 19 bases lay in between. The CDR3 totals 15 residues.

The gene calls are TRBV4-3 and TRBJ2-7, with D hard to call. Trimming left V 0 bases short and J 5 bases short, with 8 bases between. Per germline, CDR1 LGHNA and CDR2 YSLEER. This CDR3 comprises 13 residues. The CDR3 is CASSQEESDEQYF. CDR3 in DNA: TGCGCCAGCAGCCAAGAAGAGTCGGACGAGCAGTACTTC.

The rearrangement links TRBV5-1 to TRBJ2-7; D may be TRBD2 (7 bases). Germline V gene lookup returns CDR1 SGHRS and CDR2 YFSETQ. Trimming left V 3 bases short and J 0 bases short, with 16 bases between. CDR3 length: 16 residues. The CDR3 region is CASSWGGPASSYEQYF. Here the CDR3 DNA reads TGCGCCAGCAGCTGGGGGGGGCCTGCCTCCTCCTACGAGCAGTACTTC.

The CDR3 protein is CASSPHGNTGELFF. The CDR3 nucleotides read TGTGCCAGCAGCCCGCACGGTAACACCGGGGAGCTGTTTTTT. This chain joins TRBV7-8 and TRBJ2-2, with unresolved D. Germline assignment: CDR1 SGHVS and CDR2 FQNEAQ. The V end was cut by 5 bases, the J end by 2 bases, with 9 bases between. This CDR3 comprises 14 residues.

V usage is TRBV7-8 and J usage is TRBJ1-1, with D possibly TRBD1 on 5 matching bases. V was pared by 5 bases and J by 8 bases, with 12 bases between. The germline CDR1 and CDR2 sequences are SGHVS and FQNEAQ. The CDR3 is 12 residues long. The CDR3 nucleotides are TGTGCCAGCAGCCTCGGGGGGGGAGAAGCTTTCTTT. Its translation: CASSLGGGEAFF. The complete variable domain, with remaining parts taken from reference TRBV7-8 and TRBJ1-1, reads GAGVSQSPRYKVAKRGQDVALRCDPISGHVSLFWYQQALGQGPEFLTYFQNEAQLDKSGLPSDRFFAERPEGSVSTLKIQRTQQEDSAVYLCASSLGGGEAFFGQGTRLTVV.

The V and J genes are TRBV7-2 and TRBJ1-1; TRBD1 matches at 9 bases. The ends lost 6 bases at V and 5 bases at J; junction bases unmatched: 10. CDR1 and CDR2 (germline): SGHTA, FQGNSA. There are 15 residues in the CDR3. CDR3 bases: TGTGCCAGCAGGTTTGGACAGGGGAGGGGAACTGAAGCTTTCTTT. Its translation is CASRFGQGRGTEAFF.

The rearrangement joins TRBV19 to TRBJ2-7, with D uncertain. V was shortened by 1 base and J by 3 bases, with 13 bases between the two germline ends. CDR3 length: 15 residues. The germline V gene encodes CDR1 LNHDA and CDR2 SQIVND (reference sequence). The DNA for the CDR3 is TGTGCCAGTAGTATAGCGGTTGGTATTAGCTACGAGCAGTACTTC. The encoded protein is CASSIAVGISYEQYF.

A word on this clone: In the same sample, other DNA sequences code for this CDR3. The V and J genes are TRBV24-1 and TRBJ2-3, with 10 bases that match TRBD2. This CDR3 is built from 16 residues. CDR1 is KGHDR, CDR2 SFDVKD, per germline. J gave up 1 base and V 3 bases, and 3 bases lay outside the gene matches. DNA for the CDR3: TGTGCCACCAGTGATCCCCTAGCGGGGGGCACAGATACGCAGTATTTT. Translating gives CATSDPLAGGTDTQYF.

This chain joins TRBV28 and TRBJ2-7; no clear D gene. The CDR3 has 12 residues. Germline-derived CDR1 and CDR2 are MDHEN and SYDVKM. Trimming left V 5 bases short and J 5 bases short, with 10 bases between. CDR3 residues: CASSAPTHEQYF. As DNA, the CDR3 is TGTGCCAGCAGTGCCCCAACACACGAGCAGTACTTC.

This chain uses TRBV7-2 with TRBJ1-2; 9 nucleotides match TRBD1. The CDR3 runs to 14 residues. J gave up 3 bases and V 6 bases, and 5 bases lay outside the gene matches. Germline loops: CDR1 SGHTA, CDR2 FQGNSA. CDR3 sequence: CASRRDRADYGYTF. DNA for the CDR3: TGTGCCAGCAGGAGGGACAGGGCAGACTATGGCTACACCTTC.

The chain uses TRBV10-1 and TRBJ2-1; 12 bases map to TRBD2. Germline-derived CDR1 and CDR2 are WNHNN and SYGVQD (reference sequence). J was trimmed by 9 bases and V by 10 bases; bases with no gene match: 10. The CDR3 length is 14 residues. In DNA form, the CDR3 reads TGCGCCACCCTAGCGGGAGGGCTTCGTGGTGAGCAGTTCTTC. Translation: CATLAGGLRGEQFF.

The rearrangement joins TRBV11-3 to TRBJ2-1; D possibly corresponds to TRBD1 (6 bases). V lost 2 bases and J lost 0, with 11 bases in between. The CDR3 is 16 residues long. Germline assignment: CDR1 SGHNT and CDR2 YENEEA. In DNA, the CDR3 is TGTGCCAGCAGCTTACCCGGACAGCGCTCCTACAATGAGCAGTTCTTC. It encodes CASSLPGQRSYNEQFF.

The chain carries TRBV7-9 and TRBJ2-7; 8 positions agree with TRBD1. V shed 6 bases, J shed 2 bases, and the junction held 6 bases outside the gene matches. CDR3 length: 14 amino acids. CDR1 is SEHNR, CDR2 FQNEAQ, per germline (reference sequence). The CDR3 loop is CASRYDRGPYEQYF. The CDR3 nucleotides are TGTGCCAGCAGATACGACAGGGGCCCCTACGAGCAGTACTTC.

This chain uses TRBV30 with TRBJ1-4, with D possibly matching TRBD1 (5 bases). V was cut by 8 bases and J by 1 base, with 17 bases left in between. The germline gives CDR1 GTSNPN, CDR2 SVGIG (reference sequence). The CDR3 extends over 15 amino acids. The CDR3 DNA is TGTGCCGGCCAGGGCAGGGCAGGAACTAATGAAAAACTGTTTTTT. As protein: CAGQGRAGTNEKLFF.

The chain links TRBV27 to TRBJ1-6; perhaps TRBD1 as D (6 bases). V lost 6 bases and J 7 bases, leaving 13 bases between the germline ends. This CDR3 has 14 amino acids. CDR1 and CDR2 from the germline V gene are MNHEY and SMNVEV (reference sequence). CDR3 in amino acids: CASRVGQGNSPLHF. The CDR3 coding sequence is TGTGCCAGCAGGGTGGGTCAGGGGAATTCACCCCTCCACTTT.

This chain connects TRBV19 to TRBJ1-1; 7 positions match TRBD1. J was trimmed by 5 bases and V by 7 bases; bases with no gene match: 10. The CDR3 is 14 residues long. Germline CDR1 and CDR2: LNHDA and SQIVND (reference sequence). Here the CDR3 reads CASTPGGWRTEAFF. The DNA of the CDR3 is TGTGCCAGTACCCCAGGGGGGTGGCGTACTGAAGCTTTCTTT. Full variable domain (remainder filled in from reference TRBV19 and TRBJ1-1): DGGITQSPKYLFRKEGQNVTLSCEQNLNHDAMYWYRQDPGQGLRLIYYSQIVNDFQKGDIAEGYSVSREKKESFPLTVTSAQKNPTAFYLCASTPGGWRTEAFFGQGTRLTVV.

As DNA, the CDR3 is TGTGCCAGCAGCCCTCGACAGAGAGATAGCAATCAGCCCCAGCATTTT. Its protein is CASSPRQRDSNQPQHF. The gene calls are TRBV5-8 and TRBJ1-5; possible D gene TRBD1, 5 bases. CDR1 SGHTS and CDR2 YDEGEE come from the germline V gene. Trimming cost V 4 bases and J 0 bases, with 14 bases left between them. This CDR3 is built from 16 residues.

J is TRBJ2-3 and V is TRBV10-3; 9 nucleotides agree with TRBD2. Germline assignment: CDR1 ENHRY and CDR2 SYGVKD. V shed 11 bases, J shed 1 base, and the junction held 10 bases outside the gene matches. This CDR3 is 15 amino acids long. The CDR3 loop reads CALGRASGGTDTQYF. The CDR3 DNA is TGTGCCTTAGGCCGGGCTAGCGGGGGCACAGATACGCAGTATTTT.

This chain links TRBV4-1 with TRBJ1-1; D is undetermined. CDR3 length equals 16 residues. Germline loops: CDR1 MGHRA, CDR2 YSYEKL. Trimming took off 1 base at V and 1 base at J, with 13 bases between the two ends. This chain's CDR3 is CASSQVAPSTNTEAFF. The CDR3 region has the DNA TGCGCCAGCAGCCAAGTTGCACCAAGCACGAACACTGAAGCTTTCTTT.